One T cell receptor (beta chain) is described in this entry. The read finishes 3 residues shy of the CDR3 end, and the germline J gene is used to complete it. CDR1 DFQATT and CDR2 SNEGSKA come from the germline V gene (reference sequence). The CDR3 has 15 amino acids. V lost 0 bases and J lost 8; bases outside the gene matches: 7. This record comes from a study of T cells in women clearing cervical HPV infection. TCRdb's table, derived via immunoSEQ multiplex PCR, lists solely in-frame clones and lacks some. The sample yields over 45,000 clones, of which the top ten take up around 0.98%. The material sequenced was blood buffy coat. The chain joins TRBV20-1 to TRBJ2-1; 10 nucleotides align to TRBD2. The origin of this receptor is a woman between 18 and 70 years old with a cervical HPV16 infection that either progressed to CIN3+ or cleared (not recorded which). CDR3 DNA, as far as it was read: TGCAGTGCTAGAGATGGGGCTAGCGGGGGCTATGAG. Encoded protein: CSARDGASGGYE. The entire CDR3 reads CSARDGASGGYEQFF.